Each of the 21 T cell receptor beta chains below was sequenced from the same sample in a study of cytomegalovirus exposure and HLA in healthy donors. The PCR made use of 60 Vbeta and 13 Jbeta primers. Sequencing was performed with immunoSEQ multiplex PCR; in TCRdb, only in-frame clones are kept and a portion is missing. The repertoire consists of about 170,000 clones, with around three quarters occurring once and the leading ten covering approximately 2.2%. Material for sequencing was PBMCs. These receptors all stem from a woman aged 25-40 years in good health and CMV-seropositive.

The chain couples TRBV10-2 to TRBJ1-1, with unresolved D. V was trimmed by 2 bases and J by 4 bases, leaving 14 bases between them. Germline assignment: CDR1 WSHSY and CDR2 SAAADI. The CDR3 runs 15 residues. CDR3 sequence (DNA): TGCGCCAGCAGTGAGATCGCAGCGGCGGTCACTGAAGCTTTCTTT. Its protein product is CASSEIAAAVTEAFF.

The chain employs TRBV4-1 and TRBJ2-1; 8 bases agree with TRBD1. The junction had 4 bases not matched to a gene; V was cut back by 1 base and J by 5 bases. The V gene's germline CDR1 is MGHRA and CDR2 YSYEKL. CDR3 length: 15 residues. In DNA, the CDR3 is TGCGCCAGCAGCCAAGTGGACAGGGAGAACAATGAGCAGTTCTTC. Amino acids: CASSQVDRENNEQFF.

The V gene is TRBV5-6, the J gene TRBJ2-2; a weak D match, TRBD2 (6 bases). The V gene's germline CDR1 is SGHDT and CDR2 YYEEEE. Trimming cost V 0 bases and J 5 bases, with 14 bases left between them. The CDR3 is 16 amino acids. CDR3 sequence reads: CASSLAQGGVTGELFF. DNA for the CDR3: TGTGCCAGCAGCTTGGCTCAGGGAGGTGTGACCGGGGAGCTGTTTTTT.

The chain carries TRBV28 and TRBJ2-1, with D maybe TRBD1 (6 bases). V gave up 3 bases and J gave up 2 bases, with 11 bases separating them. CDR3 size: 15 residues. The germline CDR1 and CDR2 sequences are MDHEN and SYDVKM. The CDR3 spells CASSFGTPAYNEQFF. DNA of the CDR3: TGTGCCAGCAGTTTCGGGACACCCGCCTACAATGAGCAGTTCTTC. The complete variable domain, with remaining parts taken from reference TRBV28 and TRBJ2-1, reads DVKVTQSSRYLVKRTGEKVFLECVQDMDHENMFWYRQDPGLGLRLIYFSYDVKMKEKGDIPEGYSVSREKKERFSLILESASTNQTSMYLCASSFGTPAYNEQFFGPGTRLTVL.

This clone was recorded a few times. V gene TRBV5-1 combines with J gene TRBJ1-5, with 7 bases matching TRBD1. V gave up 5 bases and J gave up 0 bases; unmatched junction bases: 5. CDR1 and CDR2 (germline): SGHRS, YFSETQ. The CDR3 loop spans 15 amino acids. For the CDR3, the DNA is TGCGCCAGCAGAGAGGGGGCCGTTAGCAATCAGCCCCAGCATTTT. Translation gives CASREGAVSNQPQHF.

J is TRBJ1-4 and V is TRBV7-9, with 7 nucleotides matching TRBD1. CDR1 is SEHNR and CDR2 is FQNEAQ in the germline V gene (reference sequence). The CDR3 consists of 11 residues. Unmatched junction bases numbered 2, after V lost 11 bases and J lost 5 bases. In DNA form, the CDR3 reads TGTGCCGGACAGGACAATGAAAAACTGTTTTTT. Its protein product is CAGQDNEKLFF.

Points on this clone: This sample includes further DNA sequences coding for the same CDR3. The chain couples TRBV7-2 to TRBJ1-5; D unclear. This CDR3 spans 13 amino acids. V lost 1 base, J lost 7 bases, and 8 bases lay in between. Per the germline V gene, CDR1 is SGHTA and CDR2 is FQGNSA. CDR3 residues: CASSLGLSQPQHF. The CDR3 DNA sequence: TGTGCCAGCAGCTTAGGTTTGAGCCAGCCCCAGCATTTT.

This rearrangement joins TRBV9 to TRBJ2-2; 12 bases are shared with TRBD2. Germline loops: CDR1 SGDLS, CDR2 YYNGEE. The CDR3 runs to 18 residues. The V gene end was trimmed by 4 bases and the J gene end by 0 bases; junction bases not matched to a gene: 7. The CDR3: CASSPLTSGGANTGELFF. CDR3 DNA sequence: TGTGCCAGCAGCCCGTTGACTAGCGGGGGCGCGAACACCGGGGAGCTGTTTTTT.

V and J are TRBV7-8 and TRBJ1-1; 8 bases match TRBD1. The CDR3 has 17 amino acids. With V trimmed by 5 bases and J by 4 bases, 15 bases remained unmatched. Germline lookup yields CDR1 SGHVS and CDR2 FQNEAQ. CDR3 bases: TGTGCCAGCAGCACCTGGACAGGGAAGAGAGAAGGCACTGAAGCTTTCTTT. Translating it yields CASSTWTGKREGTEAFF. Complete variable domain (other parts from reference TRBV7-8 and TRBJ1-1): GAGVSQSPRYKVAKRGQDVALRCDPISGHVSLFWYQQALGQGPEFLTYFQNEAQLDKSGLPSDRFFAERPEGSVSTLKIQRTQQEDSAVYLCASSTWTGKREGTEAFFGQGTRLTVV.

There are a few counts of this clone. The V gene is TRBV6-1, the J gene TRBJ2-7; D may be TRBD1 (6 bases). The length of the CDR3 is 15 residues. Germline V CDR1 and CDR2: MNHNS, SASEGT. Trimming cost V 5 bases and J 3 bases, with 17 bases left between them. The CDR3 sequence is CASSPRGLARYEQYF. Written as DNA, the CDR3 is TGTGCCAGCAGTCCCAGGGGTTTAGCTCGCTACGAGCAGTACTTC.

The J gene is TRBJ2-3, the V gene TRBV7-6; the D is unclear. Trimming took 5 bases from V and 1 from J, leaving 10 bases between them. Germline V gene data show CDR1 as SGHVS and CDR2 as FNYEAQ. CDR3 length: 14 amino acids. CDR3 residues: CASSPYSRTDTQYF. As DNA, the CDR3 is TGTGCCAGCAGCCCCTACTCTCGCACAGATACGCAGTATTTT.

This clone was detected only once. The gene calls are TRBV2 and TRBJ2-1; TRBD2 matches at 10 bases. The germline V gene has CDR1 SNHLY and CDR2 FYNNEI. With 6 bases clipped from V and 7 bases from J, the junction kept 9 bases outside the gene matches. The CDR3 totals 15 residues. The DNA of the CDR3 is TGTGCCAGCAGGGATAAACTAGCGGGAAGGAATGAGCAGTTCTTC. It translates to CASRDKLAGRNEQFF.

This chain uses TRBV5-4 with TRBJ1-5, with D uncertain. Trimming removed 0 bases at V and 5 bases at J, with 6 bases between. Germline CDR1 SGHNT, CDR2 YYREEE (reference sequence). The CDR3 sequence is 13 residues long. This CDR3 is CASSLDTYQPQHF. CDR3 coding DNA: TGTGCCAGCAGCTTGGACACCTATCAGCCCCAGCATTTT.

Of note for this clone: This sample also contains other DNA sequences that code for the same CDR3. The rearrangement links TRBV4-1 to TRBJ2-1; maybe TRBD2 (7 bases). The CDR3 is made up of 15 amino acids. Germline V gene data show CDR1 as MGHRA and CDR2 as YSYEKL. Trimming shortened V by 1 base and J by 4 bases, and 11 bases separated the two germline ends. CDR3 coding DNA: TGCGCCAGCAGCCAAGCGGGGGGCCGTTACAATGAGCAGTTCTTC. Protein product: CASSQAGGRYNEQFF.

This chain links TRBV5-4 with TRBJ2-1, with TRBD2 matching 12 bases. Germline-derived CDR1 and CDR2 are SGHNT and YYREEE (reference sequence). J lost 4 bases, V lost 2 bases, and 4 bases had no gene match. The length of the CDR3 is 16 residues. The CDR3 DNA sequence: TGTGCCAGCAGCTTAGGACTAGCGGGAACTTACAATGAGCAGTTCTTC. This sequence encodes CASSLGLAGTYNEQFF.

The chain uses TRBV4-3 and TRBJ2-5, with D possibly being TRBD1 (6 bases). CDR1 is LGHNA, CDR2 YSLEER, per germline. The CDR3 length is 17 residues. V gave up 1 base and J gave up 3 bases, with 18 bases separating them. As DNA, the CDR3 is TGCGCCAGCAGCCAAGGTTGGGGGCGAGAGGGGGAAGAGACCCAGTACTTC. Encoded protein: CASSQGWGREGEETQYF.

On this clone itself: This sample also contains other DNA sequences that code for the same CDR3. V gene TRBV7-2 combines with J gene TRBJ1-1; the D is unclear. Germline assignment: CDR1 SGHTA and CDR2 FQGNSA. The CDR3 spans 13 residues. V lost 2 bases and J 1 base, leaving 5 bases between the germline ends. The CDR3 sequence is CASSLRGNTEAFF. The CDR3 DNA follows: TGTGCCAGCAGCTTACGGGGGAACACTGAAGCTTTCTTT.

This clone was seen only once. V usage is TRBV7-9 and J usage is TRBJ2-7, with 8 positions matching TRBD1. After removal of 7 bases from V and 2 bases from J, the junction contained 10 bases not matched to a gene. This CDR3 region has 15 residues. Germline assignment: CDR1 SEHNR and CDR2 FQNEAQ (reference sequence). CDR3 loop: CASNPEGQATYEQYF. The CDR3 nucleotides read TGTGCCAGCAACCCAGAGGGACAGGCAACCTACGAGCAGTACTTC.

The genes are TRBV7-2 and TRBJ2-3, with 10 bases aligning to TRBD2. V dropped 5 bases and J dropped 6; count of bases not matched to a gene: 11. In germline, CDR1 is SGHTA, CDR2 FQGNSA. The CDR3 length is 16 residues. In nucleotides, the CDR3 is TGTGCCAGCAGCCTCTTCTGGACTAGCGGTCGCGATACGCAGTATTTT. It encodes CASSLFWTSGRDTQYF.

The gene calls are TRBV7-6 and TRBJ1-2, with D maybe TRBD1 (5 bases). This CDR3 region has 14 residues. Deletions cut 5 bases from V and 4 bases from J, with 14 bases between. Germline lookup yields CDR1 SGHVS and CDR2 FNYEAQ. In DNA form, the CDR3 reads TGTGCCAGCAGCCCCCTTATGCAGGGCTATGGCTACACCTTC. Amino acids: CASSPLMQGYGYTF.

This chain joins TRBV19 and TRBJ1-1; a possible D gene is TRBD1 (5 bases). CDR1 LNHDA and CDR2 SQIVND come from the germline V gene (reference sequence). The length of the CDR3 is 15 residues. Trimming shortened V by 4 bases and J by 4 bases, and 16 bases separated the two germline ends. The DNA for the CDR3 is TGTGCCAGTAGTACCCAAGCAGGGTGGGGCACTGAAGCTTTCTTT. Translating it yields CASSTQAGWGTEAFF.